What follows describes a single TCR beta chain. As yet, its antigen is unknown. TCRdb used MiXCR to reprocess the reads, holding one entry per CDR3 protein. Of approximately 500,000 distinct CDR3 sequences listed, around a quarter were seen once; the top ten hold roughly 13%. This record belongs to a study of T cell repertoires in cytomegalovirus infection. Study-wide background: Public TCR beta signatures indicated both CMV infection and matching HLA type.

Findings and caveats of the study: Carriage of CMV together with the relevant HLA was identifiable through cumulative public TCR beta family frequency. CMV-specific HLA-C-restricted TCR beta clonotypes dominated the ex vivo response.

The V and J ends lost 9 bases and 2 bases respectively, with 14 bases between them. This CDR3 has 14 residues. CDR1 and CDR2 (germline): KGHSH, LQKENI. Sequencing input: PBMCs. The TCR originated in a human donor in good health (CMV status not recorded). Some clones in this sample may be carry-over from other donors' samples. The rearrangement links TRBV18 to TRBJ1-3; no clear D. This chain's CDR3 is CASRAGQAGNTIYF. DNA of the CDR3: TGTGCCAGTCGAGCCGGCCAGGCTGGAAACACCATATATTTT.